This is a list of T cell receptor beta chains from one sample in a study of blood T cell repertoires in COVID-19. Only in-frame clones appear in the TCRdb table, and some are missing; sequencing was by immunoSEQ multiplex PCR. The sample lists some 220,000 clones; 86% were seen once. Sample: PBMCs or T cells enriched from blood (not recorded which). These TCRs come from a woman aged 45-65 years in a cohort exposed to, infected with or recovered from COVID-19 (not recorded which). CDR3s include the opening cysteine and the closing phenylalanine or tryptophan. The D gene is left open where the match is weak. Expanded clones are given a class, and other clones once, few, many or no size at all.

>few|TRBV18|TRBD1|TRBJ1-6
TGTGCCAGCTCACCAAGAACAGGGGTGGGTAATTCACCCCTCCACTTT
CASSPRTGVGNSPLHF
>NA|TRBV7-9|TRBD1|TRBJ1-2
TGTGCCAGCAGCCTAGTGGGACAGATCTATGGCTACACCTTC
CASSLVGQIYGYTF
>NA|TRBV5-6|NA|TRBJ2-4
TGTGCCAGCAGCTTGGATCAGGGCGTGGGGCACATTCAGTACTTC
CASSLDQGVGHIQYF
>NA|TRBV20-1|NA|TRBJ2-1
TGCAGTGCTAGTGGGGGGCGGAATGAGCAGTTCTTC
CSASGGRNEQFF
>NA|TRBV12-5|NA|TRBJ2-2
TGTGCTAGTTCAGGGGTCATCACCGGGGAGCTGTTTTTT
CASSGVITGELFF
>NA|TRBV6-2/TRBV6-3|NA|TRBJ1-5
TGTGCCAGCAGTTACCCGACGAAGGGGTATAGCAATCAGCCCCAGCATTTT
CASSYPTKGYSNQPQHF
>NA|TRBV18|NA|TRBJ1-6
TGTGCCAGCTCACCGGACAGCTCTCATTCACCCCTCCACTTT
CASSPDSSHSPLHF
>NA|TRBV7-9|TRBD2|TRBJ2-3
TGTGCCAGCAGCCCAGTAGAAGCGGGGATAAGCACAGATACGCAGTATTTT
CASSPVEAGISTDTQYF
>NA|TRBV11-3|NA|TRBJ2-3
TGTGCCAGCAGTACAACAGGGGGGGCAGATACGCAGTATTTT
CASSTTGGADTQYF
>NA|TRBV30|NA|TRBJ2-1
TGTGCCTGGGGCCTCGGGGCCTACAATGAGCAGTTCTTC
CAWGLGAYNEQFF
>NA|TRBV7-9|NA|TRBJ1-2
TGTGCCAGCAGCTTACTAGGAGCTAACTATGGCTACACCTTC
CASSLLGANYGYTF
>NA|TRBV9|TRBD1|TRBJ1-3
TGTGCCAGCAGCGAAAGGGGACAGGGGGCTGGAAACACCATATATTTT
CASSERGQGAGNTIYF
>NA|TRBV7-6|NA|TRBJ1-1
TGTGCCAGCAGCCCACGGTTGGACACTGAAGCTTTCTTT
CASSPRLDTEAFF